This T cell receptor beta chain was identified during a study of blood T cell repertoires in COVID-19. Study as a whole: Researchers got acute and convalescent COVID-19 samples from the United States, Italy and Spain. T cells, B-cell-depleted T cells, or PBMCs provided the cDNA or gDNA that served as material.

Germline trimming cut 0 bases from V and 6 bases from J; bases unmatched to any gene: 6. The CDR3 contains 16 residues. CDR1 is KGHSH, CDR2 LQKENI, per germline. Authors' data handling: Amplification from reference gene primers served as the basis for estimated nucleated cell counts. Measured with immunoSEQ multiplex PCR; TCRdb has only the in-frame clones, and not every one. V, J and clone size are those of that table, while D and trimming were read from the DNA. The table records around 200,000 clones, around four fifths of them present only once. Seattle researchers signed up patients amid active infection and tracked them longitudinally.

The TCR originated in a woman between 65 and 79 years old with COVID-19, enrolled during active disease. The sample was peripheral blood. The rearrangement joins TRBV18 to TRBJ2-2, with 8 bases that match TRBD2. The CDR3 sequence: CASSPPPGLAAGELFF. CDR3 coding DNA: TGTGCCAGCTCACCACCCCCCGGACTAGCCGCCGGGGAGCTGTTTTTT. Based on the CDR3 plus reference TRBV18 and TRBJ2-2, the full variable domain is NAGVMQNPRHLVRRRGQEARLRCSPMKGHSHVYWYRQLPEEGLKFMVYLQKENIIDESGMPKERFSAEFPKEGPSILRIQQVVRGDSAAYFCASSPPPGLAAGELFFGEGSRLTVL.